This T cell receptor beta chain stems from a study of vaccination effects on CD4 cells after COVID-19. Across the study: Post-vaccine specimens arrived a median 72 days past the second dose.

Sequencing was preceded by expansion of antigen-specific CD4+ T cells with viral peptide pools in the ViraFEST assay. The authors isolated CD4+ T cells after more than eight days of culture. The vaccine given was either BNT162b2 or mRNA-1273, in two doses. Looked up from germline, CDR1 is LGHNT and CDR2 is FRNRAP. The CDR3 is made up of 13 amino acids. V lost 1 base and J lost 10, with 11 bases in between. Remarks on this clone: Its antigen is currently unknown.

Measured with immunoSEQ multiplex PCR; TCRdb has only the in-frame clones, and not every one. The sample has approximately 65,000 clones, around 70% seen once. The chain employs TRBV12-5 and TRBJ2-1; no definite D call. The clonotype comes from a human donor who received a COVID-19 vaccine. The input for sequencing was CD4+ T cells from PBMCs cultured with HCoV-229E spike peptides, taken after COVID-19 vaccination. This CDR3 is CASGLDVRREQFF. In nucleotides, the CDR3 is TGTGCTAGTGGTTTGGATGTCAGGCGCGAGCAGTTCTTC.